This T cell receptor beta chain was recovered during a study of a mutant IDH1 vaccine in newly diagnosed glioma. For this clone: Its antigen is undetermined.

Clones were sequenced by immunoSEQ multiplex PCR, and TCRdb holds only the in-frame ones, with some missing. The table has some 38,000 clones, 81% seen once; the top ten hold 5.1%. The CDR3 is 14 amino acids. Germline CDR1 and CDR2: MNHEY and SMNVEV (reference sequence). V was shortened by 3 bases and J by 4 bases, with 11 bases between the two germline ends. The time point denotes: week 23, last vaccination. Every vaccine dose comprised 300 ug of mutant IDH1 20-mer peptide plus topical imiquimod. The specimen comprised PBMCs, sampled from a glioma patient whose treatment included an IDH1 peptide vaccine. The V call is TRBV27, the J call TRBJ2-3; D may match TRBD1 or TRBD2 (5 bases each). This receptor was taken from a man in his forties with glioma. CDR3 sequence (DNA): TGTGCCAGCAGTTTTGAGGGGAATGCAGATACGCAGTATTTT. Amino acids: CASSFEGNADTQYF.